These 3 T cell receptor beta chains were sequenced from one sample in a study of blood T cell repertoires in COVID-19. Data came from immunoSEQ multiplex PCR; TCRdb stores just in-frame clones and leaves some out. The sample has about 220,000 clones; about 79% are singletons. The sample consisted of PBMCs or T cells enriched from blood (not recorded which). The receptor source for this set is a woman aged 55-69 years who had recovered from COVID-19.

CDR3 sequence (DNA): TGTGCCAGCAGCCACGGACAGGGCCAGGGTACGCAGTATTTT. Residues: CASSHGQGQGTQYF. The V call is TRBV14, the J call TRBJ2-3; 8 bases map to TRBD1. Looked up from germline, CDR1 is SGHDN and CDR2 is FVKESK. This CDR3 has 14 amino acids. V shed 3 bases and J 8 bases; nucleotides not matched to a gene: 7.

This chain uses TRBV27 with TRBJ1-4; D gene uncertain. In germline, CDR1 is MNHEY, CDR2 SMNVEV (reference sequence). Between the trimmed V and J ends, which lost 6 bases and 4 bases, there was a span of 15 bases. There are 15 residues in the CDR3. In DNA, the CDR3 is TGTGCCAGCAGCCCCCTTGAGGTGCTTAATGAAAAACTGTTTTTT. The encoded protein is CASSPLEVLNEKLFF. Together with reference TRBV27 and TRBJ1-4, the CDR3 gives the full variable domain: EAQVTQNPRYLITVTGKKLTVTCSQNMNHEYMSWYRQDPGLGLRQIYYSMNVEVTDKGDVPEGYKVSRKEKRNFPLILESPSPNQTSLYFCASSPLEVLNEKLFFGSGTQLSVL.

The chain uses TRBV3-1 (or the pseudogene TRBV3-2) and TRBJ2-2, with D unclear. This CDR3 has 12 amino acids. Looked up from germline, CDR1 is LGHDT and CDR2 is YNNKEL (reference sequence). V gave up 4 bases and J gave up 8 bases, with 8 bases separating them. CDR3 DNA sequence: TGTGCCAGCAGCCCTACCGGGGGGGAGCTGTTTTTT. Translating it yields CASSPTGGELFF.